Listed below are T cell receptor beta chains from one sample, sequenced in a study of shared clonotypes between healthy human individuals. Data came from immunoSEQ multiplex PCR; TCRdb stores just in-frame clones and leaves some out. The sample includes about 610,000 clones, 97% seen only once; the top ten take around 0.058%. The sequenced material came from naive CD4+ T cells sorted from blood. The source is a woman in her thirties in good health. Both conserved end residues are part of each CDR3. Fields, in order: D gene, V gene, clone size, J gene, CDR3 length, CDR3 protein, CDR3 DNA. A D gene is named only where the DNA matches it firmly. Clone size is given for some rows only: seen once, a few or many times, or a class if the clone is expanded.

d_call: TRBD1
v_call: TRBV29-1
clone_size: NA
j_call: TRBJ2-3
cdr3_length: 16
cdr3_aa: CSVEDNIMTGRDTQYF
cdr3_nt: TGCAGCGTTGAAGATAACATAATGACAGGGCGAGATACGCAGTATTTT

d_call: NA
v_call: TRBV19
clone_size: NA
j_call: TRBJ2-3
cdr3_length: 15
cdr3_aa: CASRNRNAEGDTQYF
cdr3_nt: TGTGCCAGTAGAAACCGAAATGCAGAGGGAGATACGCAGTATTTT

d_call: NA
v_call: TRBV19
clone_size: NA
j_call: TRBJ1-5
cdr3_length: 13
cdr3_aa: CASNSLWVQPQHF
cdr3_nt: TGTGCCAGTAATTCCCTCTGGGTTCAGCCCCAGCATTTT

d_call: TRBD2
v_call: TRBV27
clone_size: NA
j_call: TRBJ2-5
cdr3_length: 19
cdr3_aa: CASSYLGTSGRLRFETQYF
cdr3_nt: TGTGCCAGCAGTTACCTGGGGACTAGCGGGAGGTTGAGGTTTGAGACCCAGTACTTC

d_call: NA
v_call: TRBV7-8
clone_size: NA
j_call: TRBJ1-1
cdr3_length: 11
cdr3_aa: CASSVVGQYFF
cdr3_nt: TGTGCCAGCAGCGTCGTGGGACAATACTTCTTT

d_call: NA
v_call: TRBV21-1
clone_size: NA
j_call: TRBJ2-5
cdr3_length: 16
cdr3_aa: CASSKASSGIKETQYF
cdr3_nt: TGTGCCAGCAGCAAGGCTTCTAGCGGGATAAAAGAGACCCAGTACTTC

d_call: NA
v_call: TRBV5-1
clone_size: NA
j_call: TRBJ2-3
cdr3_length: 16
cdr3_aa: CASSVDSISRRDTQYF
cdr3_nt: TGCGCCAGCAGCGTCGACAGCATCTCCCGGAGGGATACGCAGTATTTT

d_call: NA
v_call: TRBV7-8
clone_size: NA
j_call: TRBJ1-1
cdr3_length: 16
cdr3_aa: CASSSTPTPGNTEAFF
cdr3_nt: TGTGCCAGCAGCTCAACCCCCACCCCTGGGAACACTGAAGCTTTCTTT

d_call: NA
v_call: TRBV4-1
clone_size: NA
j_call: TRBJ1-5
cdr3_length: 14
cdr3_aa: CASSQDRGGQPQHF
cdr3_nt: TGCGCCAGCAGCCAAGATAGGGGGGGGCAGCCCCAGCATTTT

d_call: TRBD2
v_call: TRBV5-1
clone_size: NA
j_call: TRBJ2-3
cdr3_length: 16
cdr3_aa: CASSFEQREVRDTQYF
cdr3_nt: TGCGCCAGCAGCTTTGAGCAGCGGGAGGTTCGGGATACGCAGTATTTT

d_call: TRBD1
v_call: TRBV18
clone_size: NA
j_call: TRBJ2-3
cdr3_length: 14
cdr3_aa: CASSRTGEGDTQYF
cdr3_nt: TGTGCCAGCTCAAGGACAGGGGAAGGAGATACGCAGTATTTT

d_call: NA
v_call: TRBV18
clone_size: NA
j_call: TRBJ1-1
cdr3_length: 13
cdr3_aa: CASSPLKNTEAFF
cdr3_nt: TGTGCCAGCTCACCACTAAAGAACACTGAAGCTTTCTTT

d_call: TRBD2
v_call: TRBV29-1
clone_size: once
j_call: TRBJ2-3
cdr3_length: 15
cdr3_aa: CSVATGTSSTDTQYF
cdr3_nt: TGCAGCGTCGCGACCGGGACTAGCAGCACAGATACGCAGTATTTT

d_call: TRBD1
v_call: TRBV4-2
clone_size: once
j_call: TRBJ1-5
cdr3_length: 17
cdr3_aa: CASSQAQGTGTNQPQHF
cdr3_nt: TGTGCCAGCAGCCAAGCCCAGGGGACAGGGACTAATCAGCCCCAGCATTTT

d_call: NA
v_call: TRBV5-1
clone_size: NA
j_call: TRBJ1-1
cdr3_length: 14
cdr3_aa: CASSLVGENTEAFF
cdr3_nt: TGCGCCAGCAGCTTGGTGGGGGAGAACACTGAAGCTTTCTTT

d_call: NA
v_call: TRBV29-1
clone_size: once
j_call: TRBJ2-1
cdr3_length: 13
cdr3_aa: CSVEGKGEYEQFF
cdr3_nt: TGCAGCGTTGAGGGGAAAGGGGAATATGAGCAGTTCTTC

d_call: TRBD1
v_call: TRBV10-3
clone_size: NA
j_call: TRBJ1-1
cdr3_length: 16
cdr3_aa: CAIRADGTGDDTEAFF
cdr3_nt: TGTGCCATCAGAGCGGACGGTACAGGGGATGACACTGAAGCTTTCTTT

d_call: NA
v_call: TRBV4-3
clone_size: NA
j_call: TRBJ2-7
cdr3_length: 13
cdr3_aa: CASSQEQGYEQYF
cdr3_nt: TGCGCCAGCAGCCAGGAACAGGGCTACGAGCAGTACTTC

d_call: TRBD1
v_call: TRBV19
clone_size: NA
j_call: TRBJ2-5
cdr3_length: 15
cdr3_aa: CASDPGQGYQETQYF
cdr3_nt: TGTGCCAGCGATCCGGGACAGGGCTACCAAGAGACCCAGTACTTC

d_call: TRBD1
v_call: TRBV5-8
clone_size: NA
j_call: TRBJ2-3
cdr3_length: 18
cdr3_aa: CASSLLGQGFGSTDTQYF
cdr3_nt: TGTGCCAGCAGCTTGCTTGGACAGGGGTTCGGTAGCACAGATACGCAGTATTTT

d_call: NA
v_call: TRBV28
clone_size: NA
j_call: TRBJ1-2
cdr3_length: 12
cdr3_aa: CASSYTHGGYTF
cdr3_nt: TGTGCCAGCAGTTACACCCACGGTGGCTACACCTTC

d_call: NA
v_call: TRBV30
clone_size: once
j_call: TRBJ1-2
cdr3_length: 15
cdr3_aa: CAWSVPGIANYGYTF
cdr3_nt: TGTGCCTGGAGTGTACCGGGAATAGCTAACTATGGCTACACCTTC

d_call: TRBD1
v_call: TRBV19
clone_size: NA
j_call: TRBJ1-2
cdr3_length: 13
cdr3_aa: CASSGTGDYGYTF
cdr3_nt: TGTGCCAGTAGCGGGACAGGGGACTATGGCTACACCTTC

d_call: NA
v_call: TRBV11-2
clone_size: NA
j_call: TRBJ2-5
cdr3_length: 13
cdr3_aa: CASSFTGEETQYF
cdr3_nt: TGTGCCAGCAGCTTTACAGGAGAGGAGACCCAGTACTTC

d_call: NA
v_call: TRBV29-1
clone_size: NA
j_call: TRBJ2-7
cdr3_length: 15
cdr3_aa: CSVGKLLQDYYEQYF
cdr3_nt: TGCAGCGTTGGCAAACTTCTCCAGGACTACTACGAGCAGTACTTC

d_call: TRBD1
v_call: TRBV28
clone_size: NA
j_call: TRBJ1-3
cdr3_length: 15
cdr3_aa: CASSSTGVTGNTIYF
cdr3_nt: TGTGCCAGCAGCTCTACAGGGGTAACTGGAAACACCATATATTTT

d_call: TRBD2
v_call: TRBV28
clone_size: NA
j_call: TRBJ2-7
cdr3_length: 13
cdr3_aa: CASTSGSSYEQYF
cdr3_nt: TGTGCCAGCACAAGCGGGAGCTCCTACGAGCAGTACTTC

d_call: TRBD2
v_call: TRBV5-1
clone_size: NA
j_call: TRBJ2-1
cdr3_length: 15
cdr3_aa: CASRKGTSGLYEQFF
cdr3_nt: TGCGCCAGCAGAAAAGGGACTAGCGGCCTCTATGAGCAGTTCTTC

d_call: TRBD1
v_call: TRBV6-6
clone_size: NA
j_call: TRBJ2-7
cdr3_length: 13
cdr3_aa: CASSRQGTYEQYF
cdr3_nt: TGTGCCAGCAGCCGACAGGGTACCTACGAGCAGTACTTC

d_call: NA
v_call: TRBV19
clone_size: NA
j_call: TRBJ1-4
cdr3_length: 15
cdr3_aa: CASSPREGGTEKLFF
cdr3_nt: TGTGCCAGTAGTCCCCGGGAGGGGGGCACTGAAAAACTGTTTTTT

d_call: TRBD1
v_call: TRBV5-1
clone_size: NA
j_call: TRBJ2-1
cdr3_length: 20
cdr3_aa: CASSLPANPRGQPTYNEQFF
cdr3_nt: TGCGCCAGCAGCTTGCCCGCGAATCCAAGGGGACAGCCGACCTACAATGAGCAGTTCTTC

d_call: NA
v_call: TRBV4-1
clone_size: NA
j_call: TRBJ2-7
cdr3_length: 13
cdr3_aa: CASSQDPRGEQYF
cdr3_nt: TGCGCCAGCAGCCAAGATCCCCGTGGCGAGCAGTACTTC

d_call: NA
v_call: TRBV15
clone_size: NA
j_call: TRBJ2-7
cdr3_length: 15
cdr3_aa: CATSSSAWSSYEQYF
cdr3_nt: TGTGCCACCAGCAGTTCAGCGTGGAGCTCCTACGAGCAGTACTTC

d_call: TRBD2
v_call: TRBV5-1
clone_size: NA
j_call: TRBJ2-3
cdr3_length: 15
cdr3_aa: CASYRTSGTTDTQYF
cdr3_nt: TGCGCCAGCTATAGGACTAGCGGGACCACAGATACGCAGTATTTT

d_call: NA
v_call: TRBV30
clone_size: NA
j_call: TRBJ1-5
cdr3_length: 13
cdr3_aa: CAWSRAGNQPQHF
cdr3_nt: TGTGCCTGGAGTCGGGCCGGCAATCAGCCCCAGCATTTT

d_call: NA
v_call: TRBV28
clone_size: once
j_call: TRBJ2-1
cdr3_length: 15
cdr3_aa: CASSSHPSTTNEQFF
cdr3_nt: TGTGCCAGCAGTTCCCACCCCTCGACTACTAATGAGCAGTTCTTC

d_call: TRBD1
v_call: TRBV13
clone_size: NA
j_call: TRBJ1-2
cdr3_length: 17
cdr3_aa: CASSSDRDLLLEYGYTF
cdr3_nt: TGTGCCAGCAGCTCAGACAGGGACCTTCTATTGGAGTATGGCTACACCTTC

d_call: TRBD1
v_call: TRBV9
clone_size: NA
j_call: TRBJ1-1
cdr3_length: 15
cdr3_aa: CASSVATGGSTEAFF
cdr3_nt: TGTGCCAGCAGCGTAGCTACAGGGGGGAGCACTGAAGCTTTCTTT

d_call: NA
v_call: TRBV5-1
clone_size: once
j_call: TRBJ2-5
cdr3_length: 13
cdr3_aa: CASSLGQKETQYF
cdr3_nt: TGCGCCAGCAGCTTGGGACAGAAAGAGACCCAGTACTTC

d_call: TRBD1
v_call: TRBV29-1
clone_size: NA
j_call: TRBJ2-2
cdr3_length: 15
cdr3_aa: CSAPRGQGNTGELFF
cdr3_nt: TGCAGCGCCCCTCGGGGACAGGGGAACACCGGGGAGCTGTTTTTT

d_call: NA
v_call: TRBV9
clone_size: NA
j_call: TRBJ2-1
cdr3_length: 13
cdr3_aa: CASSVGTANEQFF
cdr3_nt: TGTGCCAGCAGCGTAGGAACTGCCAATGAGCAGTTCTTC

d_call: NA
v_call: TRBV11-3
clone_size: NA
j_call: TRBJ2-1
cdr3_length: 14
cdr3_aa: CASSIHGGSNEQFF
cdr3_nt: TGTGCCAGCAGCATCCACGGGGGTTCCAATGAGCAGTTCTTC

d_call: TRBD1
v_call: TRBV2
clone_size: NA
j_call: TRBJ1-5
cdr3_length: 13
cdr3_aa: CASRGQFNQPQHF
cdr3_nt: TGTGCCAGCAGGGGACAGTTCAATCAGCCCCAGCATTTT

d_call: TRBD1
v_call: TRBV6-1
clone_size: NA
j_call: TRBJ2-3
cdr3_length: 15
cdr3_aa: CASITDRALTDTQYF
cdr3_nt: TGTGCCAGCATTACGGACAGGGCCCTCACAGATACGCAGTATTTT

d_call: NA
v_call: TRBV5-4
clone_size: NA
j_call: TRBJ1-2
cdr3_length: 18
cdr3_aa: CASSLAPGGRGINYGYTF
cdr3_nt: TGTGCCAGCAGCTTGGCCCCGGGCGGGAGGGGCATTAACTATGGCTACACCTTC

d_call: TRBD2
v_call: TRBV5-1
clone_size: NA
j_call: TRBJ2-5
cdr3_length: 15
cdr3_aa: CASSFLAGGEETQYF
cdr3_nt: TGCGCCAGCAGCTTCCTAGCGGGAGGCGAAGAGACCCAGTACTTC

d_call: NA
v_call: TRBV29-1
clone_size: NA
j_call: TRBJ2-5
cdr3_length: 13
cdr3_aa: CSVEMIEGETQYF
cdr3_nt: TGCAGCGTTGAAATGATAGAAGGAGAGACCCAGTACTTC

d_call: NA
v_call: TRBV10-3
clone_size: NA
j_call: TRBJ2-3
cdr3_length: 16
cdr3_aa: CAIRSPSLTSTDTQYF
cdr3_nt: TGTGCCATCAGATCACCCTCTCTCACTAGCACAGATACGCAGTATTTT

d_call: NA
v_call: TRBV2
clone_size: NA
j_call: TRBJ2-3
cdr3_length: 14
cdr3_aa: CASSLSGGTDTQYF
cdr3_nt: TGTGCCAGCAGCCTCTCCGGGGGCACAGATACGCAGTATTTT

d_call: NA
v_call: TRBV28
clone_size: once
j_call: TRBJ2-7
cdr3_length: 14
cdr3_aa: CASSLGAPNYEQYF
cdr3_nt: TGTGCCAGCAGTTTAGGGGCGCCGAACTACGAGCAGTACTTC

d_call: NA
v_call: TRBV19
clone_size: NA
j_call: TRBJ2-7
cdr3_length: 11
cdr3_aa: CASSIGREQYF
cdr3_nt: TGTGCCAGTAGTATAGGTCGCGAGCAGTACTTC

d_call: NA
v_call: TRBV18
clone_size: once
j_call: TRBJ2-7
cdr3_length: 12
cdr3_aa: CASSLDSYEQYF
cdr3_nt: TGTGCCAGCTCACTCGACTCCTACGAGCAGTACTTC

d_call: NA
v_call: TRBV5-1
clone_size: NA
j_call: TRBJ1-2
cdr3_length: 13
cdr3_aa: CASSLTAGSGYTF
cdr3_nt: TGCGCCAGCAGCTTGACGGCAGGGAGCGGCTACACCTTC

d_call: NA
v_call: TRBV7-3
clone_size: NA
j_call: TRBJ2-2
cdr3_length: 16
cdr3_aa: CASSLVFDRNTGELFF
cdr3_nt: TGTGCCAGCAGCTTAGTATTTGACAGGAACACCGGGGAGCTGTTTTTT

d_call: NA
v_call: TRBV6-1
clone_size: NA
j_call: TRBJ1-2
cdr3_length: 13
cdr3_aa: CASSFGGTYGYTF
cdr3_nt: TGTGCCAGCAGTTTTGGGGGAACATATGGCTACACCTTC

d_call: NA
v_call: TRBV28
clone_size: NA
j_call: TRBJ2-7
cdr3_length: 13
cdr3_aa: CASSPLASYEQYF
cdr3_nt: TGTGCCAGCAGTCCTCTCGCCTCCTACGAGCAGTACTTC

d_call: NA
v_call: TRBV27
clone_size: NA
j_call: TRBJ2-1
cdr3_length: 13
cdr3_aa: CASSLTGVSEQFF
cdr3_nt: TGTGCCAGCAGTTTGACGGGCGTTAGCGAGCAGTTCTTC

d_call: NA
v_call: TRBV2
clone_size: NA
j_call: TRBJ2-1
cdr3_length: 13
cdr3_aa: CATKGGGGNEQFF
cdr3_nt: TGTGCCACGAAGGGCGGAGGAGGCAATGAGCAGTTCTTC

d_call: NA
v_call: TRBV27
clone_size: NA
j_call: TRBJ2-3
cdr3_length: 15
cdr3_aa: CASRFTGSWSDTQYF
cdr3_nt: TGTGCCAGCAGATTTACCGGATCCTGGTCAGATACGCAGTATTTT